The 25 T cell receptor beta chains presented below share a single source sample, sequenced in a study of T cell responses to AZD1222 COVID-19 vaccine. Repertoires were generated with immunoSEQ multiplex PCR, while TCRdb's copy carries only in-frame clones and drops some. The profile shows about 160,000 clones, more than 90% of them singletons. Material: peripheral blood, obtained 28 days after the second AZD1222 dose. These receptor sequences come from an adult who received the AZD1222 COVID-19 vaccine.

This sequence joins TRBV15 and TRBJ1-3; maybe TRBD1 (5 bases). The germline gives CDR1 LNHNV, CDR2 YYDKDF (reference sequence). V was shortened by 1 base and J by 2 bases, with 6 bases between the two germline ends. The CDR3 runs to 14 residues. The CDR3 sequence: CATSRGTPGNTIYF. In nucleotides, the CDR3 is TGTGCCACCAGCAGAGGGACACCTGGAAACACCATATATTTT.

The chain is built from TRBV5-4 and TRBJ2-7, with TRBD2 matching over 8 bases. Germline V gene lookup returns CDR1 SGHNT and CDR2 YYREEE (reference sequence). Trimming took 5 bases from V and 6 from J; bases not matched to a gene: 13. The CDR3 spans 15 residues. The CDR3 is CASSLLAGLPGEQYF. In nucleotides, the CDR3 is TGTGCCAGCAGTTTGCTAGCGGGCCTTCCCGGCGAGCAGTACTTC.

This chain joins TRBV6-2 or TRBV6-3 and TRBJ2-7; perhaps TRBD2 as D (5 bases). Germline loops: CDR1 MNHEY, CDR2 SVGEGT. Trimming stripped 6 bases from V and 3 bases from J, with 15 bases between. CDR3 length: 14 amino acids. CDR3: CASSPPPAGYEQYF. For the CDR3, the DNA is TGTGCCAGCAGCCCACCCCCCGCGGGCTACGAGCAGTACTTC.

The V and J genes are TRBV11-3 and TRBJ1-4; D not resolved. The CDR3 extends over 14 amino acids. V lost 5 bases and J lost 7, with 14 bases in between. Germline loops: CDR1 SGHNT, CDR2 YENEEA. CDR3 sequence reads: CASSLGPGGEKLFF. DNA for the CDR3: TGTGCCAGCAGCCTAGGGCCCGGTGGTGAAAAACTGTTTTTT.

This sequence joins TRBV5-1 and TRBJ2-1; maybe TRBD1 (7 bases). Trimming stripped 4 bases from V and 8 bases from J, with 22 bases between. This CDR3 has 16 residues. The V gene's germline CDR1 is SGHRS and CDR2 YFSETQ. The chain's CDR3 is CASSPRQGLVLDEQFF. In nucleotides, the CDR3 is TGCGCCAGCAGCCCCAGACAGGGACTGGTTCTCGATGAGCAGTTCTTC.

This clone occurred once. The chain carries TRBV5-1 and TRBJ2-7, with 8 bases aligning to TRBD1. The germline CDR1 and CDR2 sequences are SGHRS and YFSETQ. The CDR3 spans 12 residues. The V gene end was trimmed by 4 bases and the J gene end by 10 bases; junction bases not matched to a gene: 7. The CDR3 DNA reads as TGCGCCAGCAGCGGTGACAGGGGTCTACAGTACTTC. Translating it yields CASSGDRGLQYF. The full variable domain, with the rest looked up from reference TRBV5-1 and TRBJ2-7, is KAGVTQTPRYLIKTRGQQVTLSCSPISGHRSVSWYQQTPGQGLQFLFEYFSETQRNKGNFPGRFSGRQFSNSRSEMNVSTLELGDSALYLCASSGDRGLQYFGPGTRLTVT.

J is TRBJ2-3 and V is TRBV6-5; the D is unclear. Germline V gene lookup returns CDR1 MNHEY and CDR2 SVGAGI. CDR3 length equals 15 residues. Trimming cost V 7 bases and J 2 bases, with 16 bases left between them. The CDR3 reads CASTFPRQATDTQYF. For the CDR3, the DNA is TGTGCCAGCACTTTCCCAAGGCAGGCCACAGATACGCAGTATTTT.

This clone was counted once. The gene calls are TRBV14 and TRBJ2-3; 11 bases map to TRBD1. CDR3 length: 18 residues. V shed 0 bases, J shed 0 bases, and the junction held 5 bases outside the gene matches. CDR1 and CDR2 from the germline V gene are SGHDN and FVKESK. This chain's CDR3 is CASSQELDRGPSTDTQYF. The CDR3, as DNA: TGTGCCAGCAGCCAAGAACTGGACAGGGGGCCAAGCACAGATACGCAGTATTTT.

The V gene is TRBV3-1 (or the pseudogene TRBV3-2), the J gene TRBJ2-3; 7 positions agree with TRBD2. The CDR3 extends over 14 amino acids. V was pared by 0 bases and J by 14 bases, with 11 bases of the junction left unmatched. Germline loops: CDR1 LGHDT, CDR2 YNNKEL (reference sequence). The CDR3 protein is CASSQDARGLVSYF. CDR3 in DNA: TGTGCCAGCAGCCAAGACGCCAGAGGACTAGTTTCGTATTTT.

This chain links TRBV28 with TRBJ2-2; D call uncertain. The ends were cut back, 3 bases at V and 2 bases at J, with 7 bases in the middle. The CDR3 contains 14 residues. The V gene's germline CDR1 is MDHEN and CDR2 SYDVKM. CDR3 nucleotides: TGTGCCAGCAGTTTCCCACAAAACACCGGGGAGCTGTTTTTT. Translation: CASSFPQNTGELFF.

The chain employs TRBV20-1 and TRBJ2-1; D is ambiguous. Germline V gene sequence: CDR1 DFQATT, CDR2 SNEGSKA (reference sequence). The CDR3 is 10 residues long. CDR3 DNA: TGCAGCGCCTTCTACAATGAGCAGTTCTTC. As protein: CSAFYNEQFF.

The CDR3 loop reads CASSLPGQIYGYTF. For the CDR3, the DNA is TGTGCCAGCAGTTTACCAGGACAGATCTATGGCTACACCTTC. The chain employs TRBV28 and TRBJ1-2, with D possibly TRBD1 on 6 matching bases. Trimming took off 2 bases at V and 4 bases at J, with 11 bases between the two ends. Germline V lookup: CDR1 MDHEN, CDR2 SYDVKM. This CDR3 has 14 amino acids.

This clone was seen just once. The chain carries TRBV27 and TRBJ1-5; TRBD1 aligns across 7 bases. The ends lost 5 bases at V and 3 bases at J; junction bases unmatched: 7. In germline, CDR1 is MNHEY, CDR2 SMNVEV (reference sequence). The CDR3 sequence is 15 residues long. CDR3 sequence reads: CASSINRGPNQPQHF. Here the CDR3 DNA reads TGTGCCAGCAGTATAAACAGGGGCCCCAATCAGCCCCAGCATTTT.

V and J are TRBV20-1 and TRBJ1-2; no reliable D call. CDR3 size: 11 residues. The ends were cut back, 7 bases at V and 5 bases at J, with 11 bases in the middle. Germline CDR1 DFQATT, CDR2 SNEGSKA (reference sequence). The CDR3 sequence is CSGSTAYGYTF. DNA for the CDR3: TGCAGTGGATCCACAGCATATGGCTACACCTTC.

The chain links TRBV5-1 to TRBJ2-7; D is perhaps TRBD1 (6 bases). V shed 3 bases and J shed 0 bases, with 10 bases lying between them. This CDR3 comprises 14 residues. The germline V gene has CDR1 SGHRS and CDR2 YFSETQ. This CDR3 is CASSSRGHSYEQYF. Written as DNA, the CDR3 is TGCGCCAGCAGCTCACGGGGACACTCCTACGAGCAGTACTTC.

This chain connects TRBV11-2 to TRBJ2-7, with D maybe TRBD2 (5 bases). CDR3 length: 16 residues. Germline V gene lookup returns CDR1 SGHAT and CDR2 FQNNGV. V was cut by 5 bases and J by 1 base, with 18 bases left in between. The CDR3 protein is CASSRSGGSGSYEQYF. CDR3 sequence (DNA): TGTGCCAGCAGCCGATCTGGCGGAAGCGGTTCCTACGAGCAGTACTTC.

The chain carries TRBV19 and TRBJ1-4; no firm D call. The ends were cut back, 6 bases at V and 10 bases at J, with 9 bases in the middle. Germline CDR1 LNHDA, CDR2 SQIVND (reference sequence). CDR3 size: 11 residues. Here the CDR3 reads CASSPGGKLFF. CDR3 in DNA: TGTGCCAGTAGCCCAGGCGGAAAACTGTTTTTT.

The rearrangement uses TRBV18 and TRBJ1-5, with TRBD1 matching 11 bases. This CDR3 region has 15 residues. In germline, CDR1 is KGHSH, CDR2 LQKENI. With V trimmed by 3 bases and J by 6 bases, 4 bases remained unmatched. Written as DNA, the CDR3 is TGTGCCAGCTCACCGGGACAGGGGGAGGTTCAGCCCCAGCATTTT. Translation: CASSPGQGEVQPQHF.

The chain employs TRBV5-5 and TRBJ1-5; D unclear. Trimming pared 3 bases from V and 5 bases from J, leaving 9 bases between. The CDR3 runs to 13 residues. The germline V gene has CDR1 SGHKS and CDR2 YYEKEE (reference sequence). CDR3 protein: CASSSGLDQPQHF. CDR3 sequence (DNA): TGTGCCAGCAGCTCCGGACTAGATCAGCCCCAGCATTTT.

CDR3 DNA: TGTGCCAGCAGCTTTAGCGGTACTACCTACGAGCAGTACTTC. Its protein is CASSFSGTTYEQYF. This chain links TRBV5-5 with TRBJ2-7; D might be TRBD2 (6 bases). V shed 2 bases and J shed 2 bases, with 11 bases lying between them. Germline CDR1 reads SGHKS; CDR2 reads YYEKEE (reference sequence). This CDR3 spans 14 amino acids.

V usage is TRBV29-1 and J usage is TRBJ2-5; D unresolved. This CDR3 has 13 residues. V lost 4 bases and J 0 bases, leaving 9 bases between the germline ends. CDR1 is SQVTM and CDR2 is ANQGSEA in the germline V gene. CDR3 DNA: TGCAGCGTTGGCCACGGACACCAAGAGACCCAGTACTTC. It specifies CSVGHGHQETQYF.

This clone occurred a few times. CDR3 sequence reads: CASSVQAGSTEAFF. CDR3 coding DNA: TGTGCCAGCAGTGTACAGGCAGGCTCCACTGAAGCTTTCTTT. The chain couples TRBV6-4 to TRBJ1-1, with D possibly being TRBD1 (5 bases). Trimming removed 4 bases at V and 4 bases at J, with 13 bases between. CDR1 and CDR2 (germline): MRHNA, SNTAGT. This CDR3 has 14 amino acids.

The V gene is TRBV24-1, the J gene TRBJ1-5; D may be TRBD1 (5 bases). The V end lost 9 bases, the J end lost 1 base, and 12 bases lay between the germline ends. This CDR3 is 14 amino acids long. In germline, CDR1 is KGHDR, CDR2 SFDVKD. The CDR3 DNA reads TGTGCCACCGCGACCGAGGGGAGCAATCAGCCCCAGCATTTT. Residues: CATATEGSNQPQHF.

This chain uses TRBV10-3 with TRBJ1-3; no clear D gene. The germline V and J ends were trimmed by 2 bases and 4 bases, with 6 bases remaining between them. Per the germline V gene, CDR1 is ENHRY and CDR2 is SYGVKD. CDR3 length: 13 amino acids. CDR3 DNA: TGTGCCATCAGTGAGGGAGGGGGAAACACCATATATTTT. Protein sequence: CAISEGGGNTIYF.

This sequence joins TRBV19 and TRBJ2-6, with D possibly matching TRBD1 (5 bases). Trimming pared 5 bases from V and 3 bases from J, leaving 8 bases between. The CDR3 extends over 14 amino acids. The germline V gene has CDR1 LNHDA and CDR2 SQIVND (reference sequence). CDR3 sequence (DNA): TGTGCCAGTAGTGCAGGGAATGGGGCCAACGTCCTGACTTTC. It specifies CASSAGNGANVLTF. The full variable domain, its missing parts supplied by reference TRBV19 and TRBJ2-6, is DGGITQSPKYLFRKEGQNVTLSCEQNLNHDAMYWYRQDPGQGLRLIYYSQIVNDFQKGDIAEGYSVSREKKESFPLTVTSAQKNPTAFYLCASSAGNGANVLTFGAGSRLTVL.